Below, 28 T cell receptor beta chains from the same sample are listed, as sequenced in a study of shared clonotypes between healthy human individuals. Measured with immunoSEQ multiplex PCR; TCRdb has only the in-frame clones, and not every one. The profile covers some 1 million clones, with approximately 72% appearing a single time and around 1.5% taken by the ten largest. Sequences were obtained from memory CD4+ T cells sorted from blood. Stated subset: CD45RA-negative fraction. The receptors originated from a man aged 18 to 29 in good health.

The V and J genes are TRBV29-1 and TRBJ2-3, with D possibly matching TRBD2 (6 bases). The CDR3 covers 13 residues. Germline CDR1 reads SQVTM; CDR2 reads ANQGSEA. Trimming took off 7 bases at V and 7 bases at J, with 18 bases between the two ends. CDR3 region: CSGRGPGFHTQYF. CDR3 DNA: TGCAGCGGGCGGGGTCCCGGGTTCCATACGCAGTATTTT.

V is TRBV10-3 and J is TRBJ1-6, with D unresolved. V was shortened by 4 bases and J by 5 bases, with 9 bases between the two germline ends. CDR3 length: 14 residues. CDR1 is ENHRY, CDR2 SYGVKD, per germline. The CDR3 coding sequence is TGTGCCATCAGTGGACAAGGAGATAATTCACCCCTCCACTTT. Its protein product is CAISGQGDNSPLHF.

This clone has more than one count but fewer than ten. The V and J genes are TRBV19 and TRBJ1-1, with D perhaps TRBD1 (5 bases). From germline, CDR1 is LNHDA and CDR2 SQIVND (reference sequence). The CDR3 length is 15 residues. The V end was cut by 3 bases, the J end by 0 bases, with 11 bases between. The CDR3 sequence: CASSMSGPLNTEAFF. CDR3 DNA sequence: TGTGCCAGTAGTATGTCGGGACCGCTGAACACTGAAGCTTTCTTT.

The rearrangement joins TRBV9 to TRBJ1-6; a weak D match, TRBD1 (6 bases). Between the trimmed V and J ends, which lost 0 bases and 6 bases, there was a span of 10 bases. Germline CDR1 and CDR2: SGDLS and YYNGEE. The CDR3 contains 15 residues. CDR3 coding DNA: TGTGCCAGCAGCGTAGGAGGGGGGAGTAATTCACCCCTCCACTTT. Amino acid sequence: CASSVGGGSNSPLHF.

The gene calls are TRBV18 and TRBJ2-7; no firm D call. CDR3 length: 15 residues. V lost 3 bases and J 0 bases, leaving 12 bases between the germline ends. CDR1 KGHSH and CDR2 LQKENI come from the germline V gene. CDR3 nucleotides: TGTGCCAGCTCACCCAACCAGACTTTCTCCTACGAGCAGTACTTC. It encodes CASSPNQTFSYEQYF.

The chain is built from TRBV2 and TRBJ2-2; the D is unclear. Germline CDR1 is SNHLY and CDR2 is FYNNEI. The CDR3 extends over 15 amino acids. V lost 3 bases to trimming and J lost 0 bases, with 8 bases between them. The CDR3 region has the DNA TGTGCCAGCAGTGACGCCTACCCGAACACCGGGGAGCTGTTTTTT. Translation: CASSDAYPNTGELFF.

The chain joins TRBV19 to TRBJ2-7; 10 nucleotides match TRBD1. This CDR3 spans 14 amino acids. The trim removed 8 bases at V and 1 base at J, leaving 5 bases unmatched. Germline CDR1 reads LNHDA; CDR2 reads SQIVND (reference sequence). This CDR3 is CASQGTGVSYEQYF. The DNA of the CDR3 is TGTGCCAGTCAAGGGACAGGGGTATCCTACGAGCAGTACTTC.

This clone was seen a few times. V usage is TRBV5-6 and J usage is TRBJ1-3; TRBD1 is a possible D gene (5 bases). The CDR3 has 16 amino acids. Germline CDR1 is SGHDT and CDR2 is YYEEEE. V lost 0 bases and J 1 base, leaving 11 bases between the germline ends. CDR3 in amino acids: CASSLVAGASGNTIYF. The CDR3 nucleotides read TGTGCCAGCAGCTTGGTTGCTGGGGCTTCTGGAAACACCATATATTTT.

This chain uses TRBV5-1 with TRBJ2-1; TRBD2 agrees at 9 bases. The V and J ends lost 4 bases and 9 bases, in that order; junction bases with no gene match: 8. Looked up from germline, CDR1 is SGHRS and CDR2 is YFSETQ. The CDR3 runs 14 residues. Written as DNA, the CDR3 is TGCGCCAGCAGCGGGACTAGCAGGGCTGGTGAGCAGTTCTTC. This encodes CASSGTSRAGEQFF.

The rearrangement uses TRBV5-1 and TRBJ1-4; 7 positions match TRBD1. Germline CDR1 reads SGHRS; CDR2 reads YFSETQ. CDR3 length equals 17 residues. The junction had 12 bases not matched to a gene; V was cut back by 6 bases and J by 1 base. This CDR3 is CASKRDSSGGTNEKLFF. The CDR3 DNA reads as TGCGCCAGCAAGAGGGACAGCAGTGGTGGAACTAATGAAAAACTGTTTTTT.

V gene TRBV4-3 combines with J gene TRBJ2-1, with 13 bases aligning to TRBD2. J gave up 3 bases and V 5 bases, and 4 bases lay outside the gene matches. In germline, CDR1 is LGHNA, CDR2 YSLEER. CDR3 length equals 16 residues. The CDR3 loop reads CASSSWTSGSYNEQFF. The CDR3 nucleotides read TGCGCCAGCAGCTCCTGGACTAGCGGGAGCTACAATGAGCAGTTCTTC.

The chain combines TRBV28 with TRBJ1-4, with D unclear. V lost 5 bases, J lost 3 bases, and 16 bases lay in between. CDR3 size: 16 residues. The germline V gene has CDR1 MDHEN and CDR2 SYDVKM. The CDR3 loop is CASSLQVVGANEKLFF. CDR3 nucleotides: TGTGCCAGCAGTCTGCAGGTTGTTGGGGCTAATGAAAAACTGTTTTTT.

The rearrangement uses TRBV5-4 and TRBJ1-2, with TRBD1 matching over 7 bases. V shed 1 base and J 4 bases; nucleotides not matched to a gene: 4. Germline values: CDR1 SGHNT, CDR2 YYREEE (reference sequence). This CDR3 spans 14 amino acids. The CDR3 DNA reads TGTGCCAGCAGCTTGAACAGGGGAAGCTATGGCTACACCTTC. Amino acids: CASSLNRGSYGYTF.

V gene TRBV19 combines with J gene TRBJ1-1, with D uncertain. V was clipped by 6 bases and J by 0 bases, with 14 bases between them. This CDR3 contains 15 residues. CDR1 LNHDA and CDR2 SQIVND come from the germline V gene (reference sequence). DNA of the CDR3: TGTGCCAGTAGCCTATTGCAGTATATGAACACTGAAGCTTTCTTT. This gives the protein CASSLLQYMNTEAFF.

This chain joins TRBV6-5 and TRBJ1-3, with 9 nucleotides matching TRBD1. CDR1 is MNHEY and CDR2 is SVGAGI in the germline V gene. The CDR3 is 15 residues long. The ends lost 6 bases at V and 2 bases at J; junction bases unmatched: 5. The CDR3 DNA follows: TGTGCCAGCAGGACAGGGGGAAAGGCTGGAAACACCATATATTTT. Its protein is CASRTGGKAGNTIYF.

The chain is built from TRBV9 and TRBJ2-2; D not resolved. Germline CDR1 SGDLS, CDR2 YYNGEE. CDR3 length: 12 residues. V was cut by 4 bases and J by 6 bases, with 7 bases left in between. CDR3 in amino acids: CASSQESGELFF. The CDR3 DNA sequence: TGTGCCAGCAGCCAAGAATCCGGGGAGCTGTTTTTT.

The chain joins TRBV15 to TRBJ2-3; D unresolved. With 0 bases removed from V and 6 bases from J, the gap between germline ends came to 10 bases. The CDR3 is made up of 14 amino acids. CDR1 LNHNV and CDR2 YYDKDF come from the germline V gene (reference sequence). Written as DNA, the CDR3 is TGTGCCACCAGCAGAGATGGTGGGAAGGATACGCAGTATTTT. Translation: CATSRDGGKDTQYF.

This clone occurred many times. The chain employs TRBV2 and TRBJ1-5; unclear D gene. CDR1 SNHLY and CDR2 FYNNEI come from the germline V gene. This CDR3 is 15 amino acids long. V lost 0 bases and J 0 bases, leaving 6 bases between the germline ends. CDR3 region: CASSEAGYSNQPQHF. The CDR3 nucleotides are TGTGCCAGCAGTGAAGCCGGGTATAGCAATCAGCCCCAGCATTTT. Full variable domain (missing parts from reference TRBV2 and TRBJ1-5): EPEVTQTPSHQVTQMGQEVILRCVPISNHLYFYWYRQILGQKVEFLVSFYNNEISEKSEIFDDQFSVERPDGSNFTLKIRSTKLEDSAMYFCASSEAGYSNQPQHFGDGTRLSIL.

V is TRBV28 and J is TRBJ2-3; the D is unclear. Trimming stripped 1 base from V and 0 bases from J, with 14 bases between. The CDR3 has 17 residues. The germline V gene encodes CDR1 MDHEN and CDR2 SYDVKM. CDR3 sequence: CASSLYLGVRSTDTQYF. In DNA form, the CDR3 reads TGTGCCAGCAGTTTATATCTTGGTGTCAGAAGCACAGATACGCAGTATTTT.

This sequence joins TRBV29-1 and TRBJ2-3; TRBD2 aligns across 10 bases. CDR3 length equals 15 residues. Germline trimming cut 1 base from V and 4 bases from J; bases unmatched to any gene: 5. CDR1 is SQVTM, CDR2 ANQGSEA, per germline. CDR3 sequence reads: CSVEGKSGRADTQYF. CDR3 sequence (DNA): TGCAGCGTTGAAGGCAAGAGCGGGAGGGCAGATACGCAGTATTTT.

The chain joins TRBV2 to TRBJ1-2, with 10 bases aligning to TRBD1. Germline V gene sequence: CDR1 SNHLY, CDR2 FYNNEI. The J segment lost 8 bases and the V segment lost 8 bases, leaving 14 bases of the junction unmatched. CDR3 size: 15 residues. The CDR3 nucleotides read TGTGCCAGCGACCCTCCGGGACAGGGGAGGATGGGCTACACCTTC. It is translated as CASDPPGQGRMGYTF.

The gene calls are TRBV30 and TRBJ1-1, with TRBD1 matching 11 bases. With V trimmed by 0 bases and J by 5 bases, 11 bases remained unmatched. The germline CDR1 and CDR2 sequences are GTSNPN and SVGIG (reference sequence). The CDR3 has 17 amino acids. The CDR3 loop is CAWSVNVGTGGITEAFF. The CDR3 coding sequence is TGTGCCTGGAGTGTAAATGTGGGGACAGGGGGAATTACTGAAGCTTTCTTT.

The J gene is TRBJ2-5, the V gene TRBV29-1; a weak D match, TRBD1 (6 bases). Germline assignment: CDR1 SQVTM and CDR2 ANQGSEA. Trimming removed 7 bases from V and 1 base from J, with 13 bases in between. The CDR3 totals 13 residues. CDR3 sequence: CSASGQSQETQYF. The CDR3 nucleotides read TGCAGCGCCTCGGGACAATCCCAAGAGACCCAGTACTTC.

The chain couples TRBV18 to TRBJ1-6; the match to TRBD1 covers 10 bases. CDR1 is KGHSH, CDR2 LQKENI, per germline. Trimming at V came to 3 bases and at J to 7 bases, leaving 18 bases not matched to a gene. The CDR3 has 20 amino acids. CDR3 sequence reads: CASSPRRQGDRTGGNSPLHF. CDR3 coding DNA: TGTGCCAGCTCACCGAGGCGCCAAGGCGACCGGACAGGGGGGAATTCACCCCTCCACTTT. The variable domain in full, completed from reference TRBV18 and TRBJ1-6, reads NAGVMQNPRHLVRRRGQEARLRCSPMKGHSHVYWYRQLPEEGLKFMVYLQKENIIDESGMPKERFSAEFPKEGPSILRIQQVVRGDSAAYFCASSPRRQGDRTGGNSPLHFGNGTRLTVT.

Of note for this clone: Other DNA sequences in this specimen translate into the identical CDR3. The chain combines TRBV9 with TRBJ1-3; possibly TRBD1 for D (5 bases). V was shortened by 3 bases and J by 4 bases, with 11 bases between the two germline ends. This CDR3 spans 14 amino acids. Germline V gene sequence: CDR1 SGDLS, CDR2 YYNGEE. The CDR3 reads CASSAGTAGNTIYF. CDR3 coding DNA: TGTGCCAGCAGCGCCGGGACGGCAGGAAACACCATATATTTT.

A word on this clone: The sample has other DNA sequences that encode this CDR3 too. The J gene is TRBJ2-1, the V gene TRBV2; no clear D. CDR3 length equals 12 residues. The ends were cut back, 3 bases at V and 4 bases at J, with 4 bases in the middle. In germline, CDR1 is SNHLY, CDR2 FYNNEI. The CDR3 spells CASSDLYNEQFF. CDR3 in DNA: TGTGCCAGCAGTGACCTGTACAATGAGCAGTTCTTC.

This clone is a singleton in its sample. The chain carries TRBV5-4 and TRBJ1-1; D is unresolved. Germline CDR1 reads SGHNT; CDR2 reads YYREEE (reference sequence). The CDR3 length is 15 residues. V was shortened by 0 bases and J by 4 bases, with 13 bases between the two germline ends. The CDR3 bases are TGTGCCAGCAGCTTGGATGGAGGTAGGTCCACTGAAGCTTTCTTT. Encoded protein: CASSLDGGRSTEAFF.

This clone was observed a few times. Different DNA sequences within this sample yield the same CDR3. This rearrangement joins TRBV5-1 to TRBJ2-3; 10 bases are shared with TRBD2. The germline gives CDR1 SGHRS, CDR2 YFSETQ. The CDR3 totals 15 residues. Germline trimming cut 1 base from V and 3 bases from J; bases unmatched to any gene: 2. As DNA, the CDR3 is TGCGCCAGCAGCTTGACTAGCGGGGCGACAGATACGCAGTATTTT. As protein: CASSLTSGATDTQYF.